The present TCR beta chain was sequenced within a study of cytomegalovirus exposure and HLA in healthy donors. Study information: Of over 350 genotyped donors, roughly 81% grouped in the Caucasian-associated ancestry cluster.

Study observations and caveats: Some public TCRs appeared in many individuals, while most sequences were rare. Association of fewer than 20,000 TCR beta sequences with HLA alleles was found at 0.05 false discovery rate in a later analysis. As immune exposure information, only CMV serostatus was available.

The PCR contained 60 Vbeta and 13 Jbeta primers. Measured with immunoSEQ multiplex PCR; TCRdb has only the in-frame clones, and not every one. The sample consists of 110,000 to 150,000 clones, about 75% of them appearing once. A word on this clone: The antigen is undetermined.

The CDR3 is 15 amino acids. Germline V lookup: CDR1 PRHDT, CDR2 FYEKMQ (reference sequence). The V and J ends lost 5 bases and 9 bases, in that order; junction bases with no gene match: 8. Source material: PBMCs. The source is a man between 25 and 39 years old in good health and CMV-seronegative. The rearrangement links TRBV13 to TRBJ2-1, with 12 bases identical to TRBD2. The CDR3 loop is CASSKGLAGRSEQFF. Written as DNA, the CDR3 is TGTGCCAGCAGCAAAGGACTAGCGGGGAGGAGTGAGCAGTTCTTC.